This TCR beta chain originates from a study of T cells in Graves' hyperthyroidism and ophthalmopathy. Overall study findings and caveats: Blood also contained most expanded thyroid clonotypes above 0.001.

This clonotype was counted many times. The target antigen is unknown. Ophthalmopathy in the patients scored at least 3 on Clinical Activity Score and at least 4 on NOSPECS grade, lasting under 3 months. Regions amplified from RNA transcripts were the TCR beta CDR3 regions. First-round RT-PCR with HTBI primers amplified the TCR CDR3 region. MiXCR, applied by TCRdb to the multiplex PCR reads, yields one record per CDR3 protein. This sample carries 500,000 to 800,000 distinct CDR3 sequences, 14% of them seen once, and the ten largest clones take around 13%. The CDR3 is 15 residues long. The V and J ends lost 5 bases and 2 bases, in that order; junction bases with no gene match: 6. The germline V gene encodes CDR1 MNHEY and CDR2 SMNVEV (reference sequence).

The material sequenced was blood. This sequence originates from a woman in her fifties or sixties with Graves' ophthalmopathy. The chain joins TRBV27 to TRBJ2-7, with 10 bases identical to TRBD1. The CDR3 reads CASSQGTGAPYEQYF. The CDR3 DNA reads as TGTGCCAGCAGTCAGGGGACAGGGGCTCCCTACGAGCAGTACTTC.